Listed below are T cell receptor beta chains from one sample, sequenced in a study of T cell responses to AZD1222 COVID-19 vaccine. TCRdb's table, derived via immunoSEQ multiplex PCR, lists solely in-frame clones and lacks some. The data show over 120,000 clones, with around nine tenths seen just once and around 1.7% held by the top ten. The sample was peripheral blood, taken on day 0 of AZD1222 vaccination. The receptors were sampled from an adult in good health. CDR3s include the opening cysteine and the closing phenylalanine or tryptophan. The D gene is left open where the match is weak. Only part of the rows carry a size: once, few, many, or a class if the clone is expanded.

CDR3 length,J gene,D gene,V gene,clone size,CDR3 DNA,CDR3 protein
13,TRBJ2-3,-,TRBV28,-,TGTGCCAGCAGTTTAATTGCCACAGATACGCAGTATTTT,CASSLIATDTQYF
15,TRBJ2-2,-,TRBV7-3,-,TGTGCCAGCAGCCCGGGGCAGGGTAACACCGGGGAGCTGTTTTTT,CASSPGQGNTGELFF
15,TRBJ1-3,-,TRBV6-5,-,TGTGCCAGCAGTTACGGTCGTGCGCCTGGAAACACCATATATTTT,CASSYGRAPGNTIYF
14,TRBJ1-1,TRBD1,TRBV3-1/TRBV3-2,-,TGTGCCAGCAGCCCCACAGGGGGGAACACTGAAGCTTTCTTT,CASSPTGGNTEAFF
14,TRBJ1-1,-,TRBV5-1,-,TGCGCCAGCAGCTTGGCCAGGGGGAACACTGAAGCTTTCTTT,CASSLARGNTEAFF
15,TRBJ2-4,-,TRBV7-3,-,TGTGCCAGCAGCTTAGGAGCAGGTTGGAACAACATTCAGTACTTC,CASSLGAGWNNIQYF
16,TRBJ1-5,-,TRBV28,-,TGTGCCAGCAGTCCCCGGGGGGGTTGGGCAAGTCAGCCCCAGCATTTT,CASSPRGGWASQPQHF
11,TRBJ2-7,-,TRBV20-1,-,TGCAGTGCTAGAGAAACGTACGAGCAGTACTTC,CSARETYEQYF
14,TRBJ2-3,-,TRBV5-1,-,TGCGCCAGCAGCTTGTACAGGGTGGAGGATACGCAGTATTTT,CASSLYRVEDTQYF
14,TRBJ2-1,TRBD1,TRBV19,-,TGTGCCAGTAGTCCTAGAGTAAGGGGGCATGAGCAGTTCTTC,CASSPRVRGHEQFF
15,TRBJ2-5,-,TRBV28,once,TGTGCCAGCAGTTTAGGTGGAGGGGGGAGAGAGACCCAGTACTTC,CASSLGGGGRETQYF
15,TRBJ2-2,-,TRBV24-1,once,TGTGCCACGGGGACCGGGACCCCGAGGACCGGGGAGCTGTTTTTT,CATGTGTPRTGELFF
16,TRBJ2-1,TRBD2,TRBV11-2,once,TGTGCCAGCAGCTTGGGAGTAGCGGGAGTAGATGATGAGCAGTTCTTC,CASSLGVAGVDDEQFF
12,TRBJ1-6,TRBD1,TRBV3-1/TRBV3-2,-,TGTGCCAGCAGCCAAGCACCGGGGACAGTACTTTTT,CASSQAPGTVLF
13,TRBJ2-3,-,TRBV5-1,-,TGCGCCAGCAGCGTTAACAGGAGGAATACGCAGTATTTT,CASSVNRRNTQYF
14,TRBJ1-2,-,TRBV7-2,-,TGTGCCAGCAGCGGGCCTGGCAGGGTTGGTGGCTACACCTTC,CASSGPGRVGGYTF
15,TRBJ1-3,-,TRBV3-1/TRBV3-2,-,TGTGCCAGCAGCCTAAGCAGGGTGGCGGGAAACACCATATATTTT,CASSLSRVAGNTIYF
15,TRBJ2-1,TRBD1,TRBV29-1,few,TGCAGCGTTGAAGATGGGACAGGGGGCCACAATGAGCAGTTCTTC,CSVEDGTGGHNEQFF
12,TRBJ1-2,-,TRBV2,-,TGTGCCAGCAGTCCCAGTCTGGGAGGCTACACCTTC,CASSPSLGGYTF
14,TRBJ2-3,TRBD2,TRBV18,-,TGTGCCAGCTCACTAGGACTAGCCTCAGATACGCAGTATTTT,CASSLGLASDTQYF
13,TRBJ1-2,TRBD1,TRBV3-1/TRBV3-2,-,TGTGCCAGCAGCTGGGACAGGGTTTTTGGCTACACCTTC,CASSWDRVFGYTF
14,TRBJ1-1,-,TRBV11-2,-,TGTGCCAGCAGCTTAGATCTGGAGGGCCCTGAAGCTTTCTTT,CASSLDLEGPEAFF
17,TRBJ2-7,TRBD2,TRBV2,-,TGTGCCAGCAGTGACATCGCCGAAGCGGGGTCGTCCACGGAGCAGTACTTC,CASSDIAEAGSSTEQYF
14,TRBJ1-1,-,TRBV19,few,TGTGCCAGTAGTAGGGGCGGAGAGTACACTGAAGCTTTCTTT,CASSRGGEYTEAFF
12,TRBJ1-1,-,TRBV30,-,TGTGCCTGGAGCATCGGGAGGACTGAAGCTTTCTTT,CAWSIGRTEAFF
17,TRBJ1-2,-,TRBV15,-,TGTGCCACCAGCAGAGATAAAGGCCCAGGGCAGCGCTATGGCTACACCTTC,CATSRDKGPGQRYGYTF
16,TRBJ2-6,-,TRBV30,-,TGTGCCTGGAGTCAAGATAGGGGCTCCGGGGCCAACGTCCTGACTTTC,CAWSQDRGSGANVLTF
19,TRBJ2-2,-,TRBV4-1,-,TGCGCCAGCAGCCATCCGAAGAAATTCGGGGGGCGGTTAACCGGGGAGCTGTTTTTT,CASSHPKKFGGRLTGELFF
15,TRBJ2-7,TRBD2,TRBV7-9,-,TGTGCCAGCAGGCCATCGGGACTAGCAACCTACGAGCAGTACTTC,CASRPSGLATYEQYF
14,TRBJ2-7,-,TRBV28,once,TGTGCCAGCATCCCCGAGACAGGTTCCTACGAGCAGTACTTC,CASIPETGSYEQYF
17,TRBJ2-5,TRBD1,TRBV27,once,TGTGCCAGCAGTTTATCCCCGACAGGGTTTGGTCAAGAGACCCAGTACTTC,CASSLSPTGFGQETQYF
14,TRBJ2-1,TRBD2,TRBV6-5,-,TGTGCCAGCAGTTACCTTGGACTAGCTGATGAGCAGTTCTTC,CASSYLGLADEQFF
19,TRBJ2-1,TRBD2,TRBV7-9,-,TGTGCCAGCAGCTCCGGGACTAGCGGGCCTGAGAGCTCCTACAATGAGCAGTTCTTC,CASSSGTSGPESSYNEQFF